The next 29 T cell receptor beta chains were all read from a single sample in a study of T cell repertoires in cytomegalovirus infection. Each CDR3 protein is one row after TCRdb ran MiXCR on the reads. The sample yields 250,000 to 300,000 distinct CDR3 sequences, roughly an eighth seen once. Sequenced sample: PBMCs. The receptors stem from a human donor in good health (CMV status not recorded). Some clones in this sample may be carry-over from other donors' samples.

The chain recombines TRBV5-1 with TRBJ2-3; 10 bases map to TRBD2. From germline, CDR1 is SGHRS and CDR2 YFSETQ. The CDR3 loop spans 17 amino acids. After removal of 1 base from V and 2 bases from J, the junction contained 7 bases not matched to a gene. The CDR3 nucleotides read TGCGCCAGCAGCTTGAAGGCTAGCGGGAGCCCCACAGATACGCAGTATTTT. This translates into CASSLKASGSPTDTQYF. The full variable domain, its missing parts supplied by reference TRBV5-1 and TRBJ2-3, is KAGVTQTPRYLIKTRGQQVTLSCSPISGHRSVSWYQQTPGQGLQFLFEYFSETQRNKGNFPGRFSGRQFSNSRSEMNVSTLELGDSALYLCASSLKASGSPTDTQYFGPGTRLTVL.

This clonotype has just a few counts. The rearrangement uses TRBV28 and TRBJ2-2; no definite D call. The V end was cut by 2 bases, the J end by 6 bases, with 16 bases between. This CDR3 is built from 16 residues. Per germline, CDR1 MDHEN and CDR2 SYDVKM. CDR3 DNA sequence: TGTGCCAGCAGTTTACCTGGGGTGCAAACTCCCGGGGAGCTGTTTTTT. Protein product: CASSLPGVQTPGELFF.

This chain connects TRBV12-3 or TRBV12-4 to TRBJ2-2, with TRBD1 as a possible D gene (6 bases). This CDR3 is built from 16 residues. V was trimmed by 6 bases and J by 2 bases, leaving 16 bases between them. The CDR3 sequence: CASSPVTGINTGELFF. The CDR3 DNA is TGTGCCAGCAGCCCCGTTACAGGGATAAACACCGGGGAGCTGTTTTTT.

This clonotype occurred a few times. The chain carries TRBV5-1 and TRBJ2-3, with 8 bases identical to TRBD2. This CDR3 region has 19 residues. CDR1 and CDR2 (germline): SGHRS, YFSETQ. V lost 1 base and J lost 7; bases outside the gene matches: 20. The CDR3 reads CASSLIGGVARGAPNTQYF. CDR3 sequence (DNA): TGCGCCAGCAGCTTGATCGGCGGAGTGGCGCGGGGGGCCCCAAATACGCAGTATTTT.

This clonotype was seen at least ten times. The gene calls are TRBV5-4 and TRBJ2-5; a possible D gene is TRBD1 (6 bases). The V and J ends lost 2 bases and 0 bases respectively, with 14 bases between them. The CDR3 loop spans 16 amino acids. Germline-derived CDR1 and CDR2 are SGHNT and YYREEE (reference sequence). The CDR3: CASSLPRDTYQETQYF. CDR3 coding DNA: TGTGCCAGCAGCTTACCCCGGGACACCTACCAAGAGACCCAGTACTTC. Full variable domain (missing parts from reference TRBV5-4 and TRBJ2-5): ETGVTQSPTHLIKTRGQQVTLRCSSQSGHNTVSWYQQALGQGPQFIFQYYREEENGRGNFPPRFSGLQFPNYSSELNVNALELDDSALYLCASSLPRDTYQETQYFGPGTRLLVL.

CDR3 sequence: CASSEAQGLTGNTIYF. The CDR3, as DNA: TGTGCCAGCAGCGAAGCTCAGGGTTTAACTGGAAACACCATATATTTT. The gene calls are TRBV7-9 and TRBJ1-3, with D maybe TRBD1 (5 bases). V lost 5 bases and J lost 2, with 16 bases in between. This CDR3 is built from 16 residues. Germline lookup yields CDR1 SEHNR and CDR2 FQNEAQ (reference sequence).

On this clonotype itself: One base away lies a much larger clone, so this may be a sequencing read error. The rearrangement uses TRBV28 and TRBJ2-2, with D possibly matching TRBD1 (5 bases). This CDR3 spans 15 amino acids. Per the germline V gene, CDR1 is MDHEN and CDR2 is SYDVKM. Trimming stripped 6 bases from V and 9 bases from J, with 20 bases between. The DNA of the CDR3 is TGTGCCAGCAGGGGCGCCGTGGGGCCAACGCGGGAGCTGTTTTTT. This encodes CASRGAVGPTRELFF.

The chain joins TRBV20-1 to TRBJ2-1; 7 nucleotides line up with TRBD1. Germline assignment: CDR1 DFQATT and CDR2 SNEGSKA (reference sequence). CDR3 size: 14 residues. CDR3 nucleotide sequence: TGCAGCCCACGCCCTCCGGGACAGAAAAATCAGCAGTTCTTC. This encodes CSPRPPGQKNQQFF.

V gene TRBV5-1 combines with J gene TRBJ1-2; 9 bases match TRBD1. Germline lookup yields CDR1 SGHRS and CDR2 YFSETQ. V lost 4 bases, J lost 6 bases, and 10 bases stayed unmatched. The CDR3 consists of 15 residues. The CDR3 DNA follows: TGCGCCAGCAGCCAGCGAACAGGGGGCGCCGATGGCTACACCTTC. Translated, it gives CASSQRTGGADGYTF.

This clonotype was seen more than once but under ten times. The gene calls are TRBV20-1 and TRBJ2-7; D is ambiguous. The CDR3 is 12 amino acids. Deletions cut 0 bases from V and 1 base from J, with 4 bases between. The germline gives CDR1 DFQATT, CDR2 SNEGSKA (reference sequence). The CDR3 sequence is CSARESSYEQYF. In DNA form, the CDR3 reads TGCAGTGCTAGAGAGAGTTCCTACGAGCAGTACTTC.

At least ten counts were recorded for this clonotype. This chain joins TRBV7-9 and TRBJ2-2, with TRBD1 identical over 8 bases. CDR3 size: 16 residues. The germline CDR1 and CDR2 sequences are SEHNR and FQNEAQ (reference sequence). J gave up 3 bases and V 6 bases, and 9 bases lay outside the gene matches. Written as DNA, the CDR3 is TGTGCCAGCAGTCAAAGGACAGGGCAAGACACCGGGGAGCTGTTTTTT. Its translation: CASSQRTGQDTGELFF.

This clonotype was counted many times. The genes are TRBV7-2 and TRBJ2-5, with D tentatively TRBD1 or TRBD2 (5 bases each). This CDR3 comprises 14 residues. Germline V lookup: CDR1 SGHTA, CDR2 FQGNSA. Trimming left V 5 bases short and J 5 bases short, with 15 bases between. CDR3 sequence (DNA): TGTGCCAGCAGCCCTCGAGGGGCTGGGGAGACCCAGTACTTC. Translated, it gives CASSPRGAGETQYF. Full variable domain (rest looked up from reference TRBV7-2 and TRBJ2-5): GAGVSQSPSNKVTEKGKDVELRCDPISGHTALYWYRQSLGQGLEFLIYFQGNSAPDKSGLPSDRFSAERTGGSVSTLTIQRTQQEDSAVYLCASSPRGAGETQYFGPGTRLLVL.

In this sample, this clonotype turned up a few times. The chain joins TRBV28 to TRBJ2-4; 10 nucleotides match TRBD1. V was pared by 6 bases and J by 0 bases, with 8 bases of the junction left unmatched. CDR3 length equals 17 residues. CDR1 and CDR2 from the germline V gene are MDHEN and SYDVKM. The CDR3: CASSDQGQGRAKNIQYF. As DNA, the CDR3 is TGTGCCAGCAGCGACCAGGGACAGGGGAGAGCCAAAAACATTCAGTACTTC.

This clonotype appeared many times. The chain joins TRBV29-1 to TRBJ2-1, with D perhaps given as TRBD1 or TRBD2 (5 bases each). The CDR3 spans 12 residues. Deletions cut 6 bases from V and 10 bases from J, with 16 bases between. Germline assignment: CDR1 SQVTM and CDR2 ANQGSEA. The CDR3 bases are TGCAGCGTCCTGTTGGGGGTACGCGAGCAGTTCTTC. This sequence encodes CSVLLGVREQFF.

For the CDR3, the DNA is TGTGCCACCAGTGCCACTGGAAATCAGCCCCAGCATTTT. Protein: CATSATGNQPQHF. V is TRBV24-1 and J is TRBJ1-5; unclear D gene. Germline CDR1 KGHDR, CDR2 SFDVKD. The CDR3 length is 13 residues. V gave up 5 bases and J gave up 4 bases, with 8 bases separating them.

This clonotype has ten or more counts. This chain links TRBV6-6 with TRBJ1-5; D remains ambiguous. The CDR3 spans 14 residues. The V end was cut by 0 bases, the J end by 4 bases, with 7 bases between. CDR1 is MNHNY and CDR2 is SVGAGI in the germline V gene (reference sequence). The CDR3 protein is CASSYSRGNQPQHF. The DNA of the CDR3 is TGTGCCAGCAGTTACTCGAGAGGGAATCAGCCCCAGCATTTT.

This clonotype was detected many times. The CDR3 loop reads CASSYERERALAKNIQYF. CDR3 sequence (DNA): TGTGCCAGCAGTTACGAGCGGGAGAGGGCCCTAGCCAAAAACATTCAGTACTTC. This sequence joins TRBV6-2 or TRBV6-3 and TRBJ2-4; 8 bases align to TRBD2. This CDR3 region has 18 residues. Germline loops: CDR1 MNHEY, CDR2 SVGEGT. With V trimmed by 2 bases and J by 0 bases, 9 bases remained unmatched.

Comment on this clonotype: A single base separates this from a much larger clone, so it may be a read error. The V and J genes are TRBV7-3 and TRBJ2-3; D is possibly TRBD2 (6 bases). This CDR3 has 17 residues. Between the trimmed V and J ends, which lost 2 bases and 3 bases, there was a span of 18 bases. Germline lookup yields CDR1 SGHTA and CDR2 FQGTGA. CDR3 DNA sequence: TGTGCCAGCAGCTTATCGGCCCACGGACTAAAAACAGATACGCAGTATTTT. Residues: CASSLSAHGLKTDTQYF.

The chain has TRBV28 and TRBJ1-5; unclear D gene. Trimming shortened V by 6 bases and J by 3 bases, and 15 bases separated the two germline ends. This CDR3 has 15 amino acids. Germline CDR1 reads MDHEN; CDR2 reads SYDVKM. CDR3 sequence: CASRQPVVLNQPQHF. For the CDR3, the DNA is TGTGCCAGCAGACAGCCCGTGGTCCTCAATCAGCCCCAGCATTTT.

Points on this clonotype: This may be a read error, as it is one base from a much larger clone. The CDR3 ends on some other residue instead of the conserved phenylalanine or tryptophan, so this is likely a read error. V gene TRBV6-1 combines with J gene TRBJ1-2; TRBD1 might be the D (6 bases). CDR1 and CDR2 from the germline V gene are MNHNS and SASEGT. Trimming removed 7 bases from V and 5 bases from J, with 14 bases in between. The CDR3 has 13 residues. The CDR3 sequence: CASTLGHSYGYTL. The DNA of the CDR3 is TGTGCCAGCACCCTGGGACACAGTTATGGCTACACCCTC.

Here the CDR3 reads CASSTSAVGEQFF. The CDR3 DNA reads as TGTGCCAGCAGCACGTCCGCCGTTGGTGAGCAGTTCTTC. The chain is built from TRBV27 and TRBJ2-1; the D is unclear. Between the trimmed V and J ends, which lost 6 bases and 9 bases, there was a span of 15 bases. The CDR3 is made up of 13 amino acids. The germline gives CDR1 MNHEY, CDR2 SMNVEV (reference sequence).

This clonotype was seen at least ten times. This chain connects TRBV7-2 to TRBJ2-5, with a tentative D call TRBD2 (5 bases). This CDR3 comprises 15 residues. Trimming removed 5 bases from V and 2 bases from J, with 15 bases in between. From germline, CDR1 is SGHTA and CDR2 FQGNSA. The CDR3 protein is CASSRQRTGQETQYF. CDR3 bases: TGTGCCAGCAGCCGTCAAAGGACGGGACAAGAGACCCAGTACTTC.

The rearrangement links TRBV5-5 to TRBJ2-6; no firm D call. Germline V CDR1 and CDR2: SGHKS, YYEKEE (reference sequence). This CDR3 is 13 amino acids long. The germline V and J ends were trimmed by 7 bases and 1 base, with 6 bases remaining between them. The CDR3 loop reads CASAESGANVLTF. CDR3 sequence (DNA): TGTGCCAGCGCAGAGTCTGGGGCCAACGTCCTGACTTTC.

The sample holds many counts of this clonotype. The CDR3 DNA reads as TGTGCCTCAAACCGGGCTAGCGGGTCCTACGAGCAGTACTTC. Its translation: CASNRASGSYEQYF. The rearrangement uses TRBV6-2 or TRBV6-3 and TRBJ2-7; 8 nucleotides line up with TRBD2. The CDR3 totals 14 residues. With V trimmed by 11 bases and J by 1 base, 10 bases remained unmatched. Germline V CDR1 and CDR2: MNHEY, SVGEGT.

V gene TRBV14 combines with J gene TRBJ2-1; 9 bases map to TRBD2. The V segment lost 3 bases and the J segment 0 bases; nucleotides outside the gene matches: 3. CDR3 length equals 16 residues. Germline CDR1 reads SGHDN; CDR2 reads FVKESK. This CDR3 reads CASSHVSGGSYNEQFF. The CDR3 DNA is TGTGCCAGCAGCCACGTTAGCGGGGGCTCCTACAATGAGCAGTTCTTC.

Many counts were recorded for this clonotype. The CDR3 sequence: CASSLGTGRNTEAFF. The CDR3 DNA sequence: TGTGCCAGCAGTCTGGGGACAGGAAGGAACACTGAAGCTTTCTTT. The chain employs TRBV12-3 or TRBV12-4 and TRBJ1-1, with 8 bases that match TRBD1. The CDR3 is 15 amino acids. After removal of 5 bases from V and 1 base from J, the junction contained 6 bases not matched to a gene.

This clonotype was seen at least ten times. The chain combines TRBV7-2 with TRBJ2-7; maybe TRBD1 (6 bases). Per the germline V gene, CDR1 is SGHTA and CDR2 is FQGNSA. Trimming removed 4 bases at V and 4 bases at J, with 8 bases between. There are 12 residues in the CDR3. CDR3 region: CASSSTGYEQYF. CDR3 coding DNA: TGTGCCAGCAGCTCAACAGGGTACGAGCAGTACTTC.

A few counts support this clonotype. The V and J genes are TRBV5-5 and TRBJ2-5; maybe TRBD2 (6 bases). Germline V gene lookup returns CDR1 SGHKS and CDR2 YYEKEE (reference sequence). The CDR3 covers 15 residues. Trimming took off 1 base at V and 4 bases at J, with 14 bases between the two ends. The CDR3 spells CASSLYVGGSETQYF. CDR3 coding DNA: TGTGCCAGCAGCTTGTATGTTGGGGGGTCAGAGACCCAGTACTTC.

This clonotype was observed many times. This chain joins TRBV4-1 and TRBJ2-1; D is possibly TRBD2 (5 bases). CDR1 and CDR2 from the germline V gene are MGHRA and YSYEKL. The V and J ends lost 4 bases and 3 bases respectively, with 13 bases between them. The CDR3 is 15 residues long. The CDR3 is CASSLRAGSYNEQFF. CDR3 coding DNA: TGCGCCAGCAGCCTCCGCGCGGGTAGCTACAATGAGCAGTTCTTC.